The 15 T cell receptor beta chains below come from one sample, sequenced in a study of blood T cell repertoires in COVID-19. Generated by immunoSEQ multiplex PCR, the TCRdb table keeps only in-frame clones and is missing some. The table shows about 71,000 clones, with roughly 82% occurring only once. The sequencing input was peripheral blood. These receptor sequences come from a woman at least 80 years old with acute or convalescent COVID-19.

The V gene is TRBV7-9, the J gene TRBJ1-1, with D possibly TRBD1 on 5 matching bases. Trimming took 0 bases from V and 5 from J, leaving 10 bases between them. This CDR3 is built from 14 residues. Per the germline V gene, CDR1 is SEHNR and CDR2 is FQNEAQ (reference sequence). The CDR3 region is CASSLAAGWTEAFF. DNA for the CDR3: TGTGCCAGCAGCTTAGCCGCAGGGTGGACTGAAGCTTTCTTT.

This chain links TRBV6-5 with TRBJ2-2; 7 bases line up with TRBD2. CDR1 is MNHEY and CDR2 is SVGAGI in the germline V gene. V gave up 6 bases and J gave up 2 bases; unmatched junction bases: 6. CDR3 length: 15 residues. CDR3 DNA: TGTGCCAGCAGGCCGGGACTAACAAACACCGGGGAGCTGTTTTTT. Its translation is CASRPGLTNTGELFF.

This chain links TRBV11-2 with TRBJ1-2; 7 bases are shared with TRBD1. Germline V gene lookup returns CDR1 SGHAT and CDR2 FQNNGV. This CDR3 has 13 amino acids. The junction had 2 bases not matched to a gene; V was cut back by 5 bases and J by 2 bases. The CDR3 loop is CASSMGQNYGYTF. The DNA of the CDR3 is TGTGCCAGCAGCATGGGACAGAACTATGGCTACACCTTC. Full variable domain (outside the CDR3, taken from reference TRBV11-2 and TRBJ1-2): EAGVAQSPRYKIIEKRQSVAFWCNPISGHATLYWYQQILGQGPKLLIQFQNNGVVDDSQLPKDRFSAERLKGVDSTLKIQPAKLEDSAVYLCASSMGQNYGYTFGSGTRLTVV.

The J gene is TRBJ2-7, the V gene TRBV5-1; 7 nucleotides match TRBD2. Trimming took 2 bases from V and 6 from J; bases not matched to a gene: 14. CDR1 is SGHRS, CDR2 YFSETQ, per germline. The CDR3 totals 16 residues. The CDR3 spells CASSFLAAPIPTEQYF. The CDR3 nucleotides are TGCGCCAGCAGCTTCCTAGCGGCCCCAATTCCCACCGAGCAGTACTTC.

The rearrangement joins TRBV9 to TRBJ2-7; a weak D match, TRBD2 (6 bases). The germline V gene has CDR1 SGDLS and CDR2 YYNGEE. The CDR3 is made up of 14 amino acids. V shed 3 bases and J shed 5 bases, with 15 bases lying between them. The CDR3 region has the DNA TGTGCCAGCAGCGGGCTAGCGAAAGGGCACGAGCAGTACTTC. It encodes CASSGLAKGHEQYF. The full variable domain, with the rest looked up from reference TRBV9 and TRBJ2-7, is DSGVTQTPKHLITATGQRVTLRCSPRSGDLSVYWYQQSLDQGLQFLIQYYNGEERAKGNILERFSAQQFPDLHSELNLSSLELGDSALYFCASSGLAKGHEQYFGPGTRLTVT.

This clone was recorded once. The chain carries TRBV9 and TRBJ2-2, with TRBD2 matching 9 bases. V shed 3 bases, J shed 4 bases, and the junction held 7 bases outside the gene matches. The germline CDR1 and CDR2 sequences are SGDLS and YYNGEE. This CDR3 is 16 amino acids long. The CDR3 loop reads CASSGVSGSGTGELFF. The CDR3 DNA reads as TGTGCCAGCAGCGGCGTTAGCGGGAGTGGCACCGGGGAGCTGTTTTTT.

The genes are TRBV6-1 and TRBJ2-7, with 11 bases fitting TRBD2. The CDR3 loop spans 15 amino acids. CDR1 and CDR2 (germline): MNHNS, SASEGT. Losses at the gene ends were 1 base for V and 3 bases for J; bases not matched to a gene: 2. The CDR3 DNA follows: TGTGCCAGCAGTGAAGGACTAGCGGGGATCTACGAGCAGTACTTC. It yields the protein CASSEGLAGIYEQYF.

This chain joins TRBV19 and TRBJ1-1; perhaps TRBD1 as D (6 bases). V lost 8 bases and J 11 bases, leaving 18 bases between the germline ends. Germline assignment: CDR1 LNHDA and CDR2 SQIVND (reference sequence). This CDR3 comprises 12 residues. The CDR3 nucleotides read TGTGCCAGTGTTGACAGGCCTGAGTGGGCTTTCTTT. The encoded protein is CASVDRPEWAFF.

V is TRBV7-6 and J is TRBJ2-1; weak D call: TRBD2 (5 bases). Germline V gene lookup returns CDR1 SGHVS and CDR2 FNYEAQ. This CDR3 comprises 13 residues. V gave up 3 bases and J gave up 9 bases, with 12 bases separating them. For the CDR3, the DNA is TGTGCCAGCAGCTTTCGTAGAGAGGGTGAGCAGTTCTTC. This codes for CASSFRREGEQFF.

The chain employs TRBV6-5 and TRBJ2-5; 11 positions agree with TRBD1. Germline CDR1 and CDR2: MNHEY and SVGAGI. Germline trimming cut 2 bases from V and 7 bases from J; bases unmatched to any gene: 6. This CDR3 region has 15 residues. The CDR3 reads CASSYRDRGFGTQYF. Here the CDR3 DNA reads TGTGCCAGCAGTTACCGGGACAGGGGGTTTGGGACCCAGTACTTC.

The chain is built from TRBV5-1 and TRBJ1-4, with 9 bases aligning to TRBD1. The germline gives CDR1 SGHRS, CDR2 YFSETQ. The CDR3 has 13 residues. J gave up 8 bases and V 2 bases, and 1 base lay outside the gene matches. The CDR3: CASSLGTGEKLFF. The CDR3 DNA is TGCGCCAGCAGCTTAGGGACAGGGGAAAAACTGTTTTTT.

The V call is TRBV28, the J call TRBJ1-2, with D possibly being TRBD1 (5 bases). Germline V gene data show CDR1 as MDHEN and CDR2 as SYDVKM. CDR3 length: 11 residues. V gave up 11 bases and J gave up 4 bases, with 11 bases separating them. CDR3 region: CAGSGGYGYTF. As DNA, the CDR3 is TGTGCCGGGTCGGGGGGCTATGGCTACACCTTC.

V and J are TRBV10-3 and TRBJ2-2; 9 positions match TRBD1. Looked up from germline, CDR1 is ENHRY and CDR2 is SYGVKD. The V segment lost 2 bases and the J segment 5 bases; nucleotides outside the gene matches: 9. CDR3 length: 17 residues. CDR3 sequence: CAISEPYRGRRTGELFF. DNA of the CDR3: TGTGCCATCAGTGAGCCATACAGGGGGCGAAGGACCGGGGAGCTGTTTTTT.

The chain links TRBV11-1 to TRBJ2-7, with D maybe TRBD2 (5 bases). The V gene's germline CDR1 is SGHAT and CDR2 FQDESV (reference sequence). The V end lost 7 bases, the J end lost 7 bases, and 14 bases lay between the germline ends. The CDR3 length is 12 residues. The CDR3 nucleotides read TGTGCCAGCAAAACGTTCGGGGTGGAGCAGTACTTC. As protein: CASKTFGVEQYF.

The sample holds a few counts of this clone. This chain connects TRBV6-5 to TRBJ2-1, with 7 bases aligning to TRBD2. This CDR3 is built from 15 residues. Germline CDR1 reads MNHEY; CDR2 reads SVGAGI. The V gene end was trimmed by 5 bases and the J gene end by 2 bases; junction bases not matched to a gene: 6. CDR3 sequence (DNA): TGTGCCAGCAGTCTAGCGGAGCCCGCCTACAATGAGCAGTTCTTC. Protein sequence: CASSLAEPAYNEQFF.